This T cell receptor beta chain stems from a study of shared T cell receptors in the human thymus. Assay used: immunoSEQ multiplex PCR; TCRdb lists only in-frame clones, some missing. This sample has about 710,000 clones, with more than 75% found just once. The CDR3 is made up of 16 amino acids. Per germline, CDR1 SGHNT and CDR2 YYREEE (reference sequence). The V and J ends lost 0 bases and 4 bases respectively, with 11 bases between them. Points on this clone: At the DNA level, this CDR3 is encoded by other sequences in the same sample as well.

These data also formed part of another study, on human thymus T cells. That study adds: Serving as donors were healthy Finnish infants, each of whom was having open corrective surgery for congenital heart defects. The study used thymus tissue resected during corrective heart surgery.

Sequencing used thymocytes. This rearrangement joins TRBV5-4 to TRBJ1-6, with D perhaps matching TRBD1 (5 bases). The source is a boy younger than two with a congenital heart defect. CDR3 sequence (DNA): TGTGCCAGCAGCTTGGTTTGGGGGGTTTATAATTCACCCCTCCACTTT. It yields the protein CASSLVWGVYNSPLHF.